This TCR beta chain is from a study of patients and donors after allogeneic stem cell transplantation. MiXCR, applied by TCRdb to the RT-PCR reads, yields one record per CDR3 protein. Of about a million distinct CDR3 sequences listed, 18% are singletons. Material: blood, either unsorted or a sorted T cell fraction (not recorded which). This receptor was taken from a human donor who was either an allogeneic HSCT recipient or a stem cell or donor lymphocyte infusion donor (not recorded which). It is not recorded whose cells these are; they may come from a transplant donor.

The CDR3 DNA reads as TGTGCCATCAGCAAGACTAGCGGGAGAATCGACGAGCAGTACTTC. This codes for CAISKTSGRIDEQYF. The gene calls are TRBV10-3 and TRBJ2-7; 12 positions match TRBD2. This CDR3 spans 15 amino acids. Germline CDR1 ENHRY, CDR2 SYGVKD. V lost 6 bases and J lost 5; bases outside the gene matches: 8.